A single sample gave rise to the 5 T cell receptor beta chains below, sequenced in a study of T cell responses to AZD1222 COVID-19 vaccine. Clones were read by immunoSEQ multiplex PCR, and TCRdb kept only the in-frame ones, dropping some. The profile shows 150,000 to 200,000 clones, around 94% of them singletons. This sample comprised peripheral blood, obtained on day 0 of AZD1222 vaccination. These receptors all stem from an adult in good health.

This rearrangement joins TRBV4-1 to TRBJ2-3; 10 nucleotides match TRBD2. Per germline, CDR1 MGHRA and CDR2 YSYEKL. Trimming took 3 bases from V and 4 from J; bases not matched to a gene: 7. CDR3 size: 16 residues. In DNA form, the CDR3 reads TGCGCCAGCAGCCATGTTAGCGGGAGGTATGCAGATACGCAGTATTTT. Encoded protein: CASSHVSGRYADTQYF.

The chain uses TRBV7-9 and TRBJ2-7, with D perhaps matching TRBD2 (5 bases). The CDR3 covers 15 residues. Trimming took 2 bases from V and 1 from J, leaving 12 bases between them. The V gene's germline CDR1 is SEHNR and CDR2 FQNEAQ (reference sequence). Written as DNA, the CDR3 is TGTGCCAGCAGCTTACCCCGAGGGAATTCCTACGAGCAGTACTTC. It specifies CASSLPRGNSYEQYF.

The rearrangement links TRBV7-6 to TRBJ2-5; 9 positions agree with TRBD1. The CDR3 totals 15 residues. Trimming cost V 4 bases and J 4 bases; bases outside gene matches: 7. Germline assignment: CDR1 SGHVS and CDR2 FNYEAQ. CDR3: CASSSGTGLAETQYF. CDR3 sequence (DNA): TGTGCCAGCAGCTCAGGGACAGGGTTGGCAGAGACCCAGTACTTC.

The chain is built from TRBV15 and TRBJ2-3, with 10 bases identical to TRBD2. The CDR3 spans 20 residues. The V segment lost 3 bases and the J segment 4 bases; nucleotides outside the gene matches: 19. Germline CDR1 and CDR2: LNHNV and YYDKDF (reference sequence). The CDR3 sequence: CATSRGSRRASGSRADTQYF. The CDR3, as DNA: TGTGCCACCAGCAGGGGTAGCCGGCGGGCTAGCGGGAGTCGCGCAGATACGCAGTATTTT.

The chain links TRBV2 to TRBJ2-7; tentatively, D is TRBD2 (6 bases). The ends were cut back, 7 bases at V and 0 bases at J, with 10 bases in the middle. Germline-derived CDR1 and CDR2 are SNHLY and FYNNEI. There are 13 residues in the CDR3. Here the CDR3 DNA reads TGTGCCAGCAAGGCGGGACTCTCCTACGAGCAGTACGTC. This codes for CASKAGLSYEQYV.